Listed here is a single T cell receptor beta chain. Its target is unknown. CDR3 length: 16 residues. Germline lookup yields CDR1 SGHTA and CDR2 FQGTGA. V lost 2 bases and J lost 0; bases outside the gene matches: 5. Only in-frame clones appear in the TCRdb table, and some are missing; sequencing was by immunoSEQ multiplex PCR. The table lists about 13,000 clones, 50% to 70% of them singletons. The entry originates in a study of T cells in tumors after PD-1 blockade. Whole-study context: Daily vismodegib 150 mg continued in a subset of anti-PD-1-treated patients. Broader study findings: Expanded exhausted CD8+ clones after therapy were mostly novel clonotypes.

The receptor's source is a human donor with cutaneous squamous cell carcinoma. The chain employs TRBV7-3 and TRBJ2-7, with TRBD1 identical over 9 bases. The source material was tumor tissue, sampled before anti-PD-1 treatment. For the CDR3, the DNA is TGTGCCAGCAGCTTAGTCGGACAGGGGACCTCCTACGAGCAGTACTTC. It encodes CASSLVGQGTSYEQYF. The variable domain in full, with the rest retrieved from reference TRBV7-3 and TRBJ2-7, is GAGVSQTPSNKVTEKGKYVELRCDPISGHTALYWYRQSLGQGPEFLIYFQGTGAADDSGLPNDRFFAVRPEGSVSTLKIQRTERGDSAVYLCASSLVGQGTSYEQYFGPGTRLTVT.